Listed here are 28 T cell receptor beta chains from one sample, sequenced in a study of control samples from healthy donors and cancer patients. Only in-frame clones appear in the TCRdb table, and some are missing; sequencing was by immunoSEQ multiplex PCR. The sample carries roughly 150,000 clones, about 93% recorded once. Sequences were obtained from blood. The receptors originated from a woman in her 30s in good health.

The V and J genes are TRBV24-1 and TRBJ2-2, with D perhaps matching TRBD1 or TRBD2 (7 bases each). The CDR3 runs 14 residues. CDR1 and CDR2 from the germline V gene are KGHDR and SFDVKD. Trimming removed 4 bases from V and 6 bases from J, with 11 bases in between. The CDR3 loop reads CATSEAGGAGELFF. DNA for the CDR3: TGTGCCACCAGTGAGGCAGGGGGGGCCGGGGAGCTGTTTTTT.

This chain uses TRBV9 with TRBJ2-7, with a possible D match to TRBD2 (5 bases). Germline CDR1 and CDR2: SGDLS and YYNGEE. CDR3 size: 13 residues. V dropped 5 bases and J dropped 2 bases, with 11 bases sitting between them. CDR3 residues: CASSEGLTYEQYF. The CDR3 coding sequence is TGTGCCAGCAGTGAGGGATTAACCTACGAGCAGTACTTC.

The chain employs TRBV27 and TRBJ1-6; D ambiguous. CDR1 MNHEY and CDR2 SMNVEV come from the germline V gene (reference sequence). V gave up 5 bases and J gave up 6 bases, with 23 bases separating them. This CDR3 has 18 amino acids. Here the CDR3 DNA reads TGTGCCAGCAGTCCCCCATTTGTATGGGAAAGGGCTAATTCACCCCTCCACTTT. Its translation is CASSPPFVWERANSPLHF.

The J gene is TRBJ1-4, the V gene TRBV5-1, with a weak D call TRBD1 (6 bases). CDR1 is SGHRS and CDR2 is YFSETQ in the germline V gene. V lost 4 bases and J lost 1, with 11 bases in between. This CDR3 has 15 amino acids. The CDR3 protein is CASSPTGQTNEKLFF. In DNA form, the CDR3 reads TGCGCCAGCAGCCCTACAGGGCAAACTAATGAAAAACTGTTTTTT.

This clone was recorded only once. Relative to the germline gene, one junction end is altered; a read error may explain this. Distinct nucleotide sequences in the sample also encode this CDR3. The chain couples TRBV6-6 to TRBJ1-3; D uncertain. CDR3 size: 15 residues. The germline gives CDR1 MNHNY, CDR2 SVGAGI (reference sequence). CDR3 nucleotide sequence: TGCGCCAGCAGTTACTCGGGAGAATCTGGAAACACCATATATTTT. Residues: CASSYSGESGNTIYF.

The chain recombines TRBV4-2 with TRBJ1-6; the D gene is possibly TRBD1 (5 bases). The CDR3 is 16 amino acids. Germline V CDR1 and CDR2: LGHNA, YNFKEQ. The V gene lost 1 base and the J gene lost 10 bases, with 17 bases spanning the gap. The CDR3 coding sequence is TGTGCCAGCAGCCAAGTAAGCCAGGGACTTAGGTCACCCCTCCACTTT. The encoded protein is CASSQVSQGLRSPLHF.

The J gene is TRBJ2-7, the V gene TRBV3-1 (or the pseudogene TRBV3-2); 8 bases align to TRBD2. Per germline, CDR1 LGHDT and CDR2 YNNKEL (reference sequence). The V segment lost 8 bases and the J segment 9 bases; nucleotides outside the gene matches: 12. The CDR3 has 13 amino acids. The CDR3 region has the DNA TGTGCCAGCGGCCCCGCTAGCGGGCGGGGGCAGTACTTC. Translated, it gives CASGPASGRGQYF.

This clone was found once. The V call is TRBV29-1, the J call TRBJ2-7; D ambiguous. The ends were cut back, 1 base at V and 6 bases at J, with 13 bases in the middle. Germline lookup yields CDR1 SQVTM and CDR2 ANQGSEA. The CDR3 is made up of 13 amino acids. The CDR3 reads CSVEGNSWGEQYF. The CDR3 nucleotides are TGCAGCGTTGAAGGAAACAGCTGGGGCGAGCAGTACTTC.

The chain has TRBV7-9 and TRBJ2-3, with D perhaps TRBD2 (5 bases). Germline V gene data show CDR1 as SEHNR and CDR2 as FQNEAQ (reference sequence). The CDR3 has 16 residues. Trimming removed 5 bases at V and 4 bases at J, with 19 bases between. CDR3 residues: CASSAGLALGADTQYF. The CDR3 DNA reads TGTGCCAGCAGCGCTGGGCTGGCTCTCGGGGCAGATACGCAGTATTTT.

The chain uses TRBV12-3 or TRBV12-4 and TRBJ2-2, with unresolved D. Trimming took off 2 bases at V and 8 bases at J, with 6 bases between the two ends. This CDR3 region has 12 residues. The CDR3 loop reads CASSLSAGELFF. The CDR3 DNA reads as TGTGCCAGCAGTTTATCGGCTGGGGAGCTGTTTTTT.

The V and J genes are TRBV6-5 and TRBJ2-1; no reliable D call. CDR1 and CDR2 (germline): MNHEY, SVGAGI. The CDR3 is made up of 14 amino acids. V was cut by 5 bases and J by 8 bases, with 16 bases left in between. The CDR3 DNA is TGTGCCAGCAGTCCCTCGGAAGAGGTCGATGAGCAGTTCTTC. It specifies CASSPSEEVDEQFF.

V and J are TRBV21-1 and TRBJ2-6. TRBV21-1 is listed as a pseudogene. The CDR3 is made up of 19 amino acids. CDR3 residues: CASSTQAHRLSGGANVLTF. CDR3 coding DNA: TGTGCCAGCAGCACCCAAGCGCACAGGCTCTCGGGGGGGGCCAACGTCCTGACTTTC.

The rearrangement links TRBV5-4 to TRBJ2-2; D unclear. Per germline, CDR1 SGHNT and CDR2 YYREEE (reference sequence). The CDR3 extends over 12 amino acids. V was shortened by 3 bases and J by 3 bases, with 3 bases between the two germline ends. The CDR3 DNA follows: TGTGCCAGCAGCTCGGACACCGGGGAGCTGTTTTTT. Its translation is CASSSDTGELFF.

V usage is TRBV6-5 and J usage is TRBJ1-1; D unresolved. V was clipped by 2 bases and J by 7 bases, with 14 bases between them. Germline values: CDR1 MNHEY, CDR2 SVGAGI. CDR3 size: 14 residues. The CDR3 region is CASSYASDGSEAFF. The CDR3 nucleotides are TGTGCCAGCAGTTACGCGTCGGACGGCAGTGAAGCTTTCTTT.

The chain links TRBV4-2 to TRBJ2-3, with 10 bases lining up with TRBD2. Germline values: CDR1 LGHNA, CDR2 YNFKEQ. The CDR3 runs to 17 residues. Losses at the gene ends were 1 base for V and 3 bases for J; bases not matched to a gene: 7. The CDR3 region has the DNA TGTGCCAGCAGCCAAGGTCCTAGCGGGAGTGTGACAGATACGCAGTATTTT. The encoded protein is CASSQGPSGSVTDTQYF.

The rearrangement uses TRBV29-1 and TRBJ1-2, with D unresolved. The CDR3 length is 14 residues. Looked up from germline, CDR1 is SQVTM and CDR2 is ANQGSEA. Trimming removed 6 bases from V and 3 bases from J, with 17 bases in between. The chain's CDR3 is CSVADRDKYYGYTF. DNA for the CDR3: TGCAGCGTAGCGGACCGCGACAAATACTATGGCTACACCTTC.

The chain uses TRBV28 and TRBJ1-5; D ambiguous. Per germline, CDR1 MDHEN and CDR2 SYDVKM. V dropped 7 bases and J dropped 5 bases, with 21 bases sitting between them. This CDR3 has 16 residues. In DNA, the CDR3 is TGTGCCAGCACCGAACCGGGTCTCCAGCGTGATCAGCCCCAGCATTTT. This codes for CASTEPGLQRDQPQHF.

In its sample, this clone was seen a few times. The chain joins TRBV6-5 to TRBJ2-2; D not certain. V shed 2 bases and J shed 3 bases, with 4 bases lying between them. Germline lookup yields CDR1 MNHEY and CDR2 SVGAGI. The CDR3 is 13 amino acids. The CDR3: CASSYRDTGELFF. DNA for the CDR3: TGTGCCAGCAGTTACAGGGACACCGGGGAGCTGTTTTTT.

The chain uses TRBV15 and TRBJ1-4, with no clear D. This CDR3 has 18 residues. CDR1 is LNHNV and CDR2 is YYDKDF in the germline V gene (reference sequence). V lost 1 base to trimming and J lost 0 bases, with 15 bases between them. CDR3 sequence reads: CATSRVRLMGTTNEKLFF. In DNA form, the CDR3 reads TGTGCCACCAGCAGAGTGAGATTAATGGGAACAACTAATGAAAAACTGTTTTTT.

The chain has TRBV28 and TRBJ1-1, with D uncertain. Per germline, CDR1 MDHEN and CDR2 SYDVKM. The V end lost 6 bases, the J end lost 1 base, and 3 bases lay between the germline ends. The CDR3 loop spans 11 amino acids. The CDR3 DNA sequence: TGTGCCAGCAGGGGGAACACTGAAGCTTTCTTT. Its translation: CASRGNTEAFF.

This rearrangement joins TRBV21-1 to TRBJ1-1; TRBD1 reflects the table's D call only, with no check against the DNA. TRBV21-1 is a listed pseudogene. This CDR3 has 15 amino acids. CDR3 in amino acids: CASSDTTGTDTEAFF. In nucleotides, the CDR3 is TGTGCCAGCAGCGACACCACAGGGACGGACACTGAAGCTTTCTTT.

The rearrangement uses TRBV24-1 and TRBJ2-2; 7 bases are shared with TRBD2. Trimming at V came to 3 bases and at J to 4 bases, leaving 7 bases not matched to a gene. Per germline, CDR1 KGHDR and CDR2 SFDVKD. The CDR3 is 16 amino acids. The CDR3 nucleotides are TGTGCCACCAGTGATCCCCCAACGGGGGGCACCGGGGAGCTGTTTTTT. This sequence encodes CATSDPPTGGTGELFF.

The chain employs TRBV5-8 and TRBJ1-1; D is ambiguous. The germline V gene encodes CDR1 SGHTS and CDR2 YDEGEE. V was trimmed by 3 bases and J by 4 bases, leaving 10 bases between them. The CDR3 runs to 13 residues. CDR3 sequence (DNA): TGTGCCAGCAGCTGGACCGGACCCACTGAAGCTTTCTTT. It yields the protein CASSWTGPTEAFF.

V gene TRBV4-3 combines with J gene TRBJ2-1, with TRBD2 matching over 10 bases. With 3 bases clipped from V and 4 bases from J, the junction kept 6 bases outside the gene matches. Germline V gene lookup returns CDR1 LGHNA and CDR2 YSLEER. CDR3 length: 16 residues. Here the CDR3 DNA reads TGCGCCAGCAGCCAGGGTACTAGCGGGGATTACAATGAGCAGTTCTTC. Amino acids: CASSQGTSGDYNEQFF.

CDR3 nucleotides: TGTGCCAGCAGCTACGACCGAAGCTCCTACGAGCAGTACTTC. This sequence encodes CASSYDRSSYEQYF. The chain combines TRBV7-9 with TRBJ2-7, with D unresolved. V lost 4 bases to trimming and J lost 0 bases, with 10 bases between them. The CDR3 consists of 14 residues. Per germline, CDR1 SEHNR and CDR2 FQNEAQ (reference sequence).

The J gene is TRBJ1-1, the V gene TRBV6-6; D unresolved. Germline V gene data show CDR1 as MNHNY and CDR2 as SVGAGI (reference sequence). Trimming shortened V by 4 bases and J by 9 bases, and 12 bases separated the two germline ends. This CDR3 contains 12 residues. DNA for the CDR3: TGTGCCAGCAGTTTACGGGAGCAGCAAGCTTTCTTT. Protein sequence: CASSLREQQAFF.

This clone has just a few counts. The rearrangement links TRBV20-1 to TRBJ1-1; possible D gene TRBD1, 6 bases. Per the germline V gene, CDR1 is DFQATT and CDR2 is SNEGSKA (reference sequence). V was cut by 3 bases and J by 4 bases, with 12 bases left in between. CDR3 length equals 13 residues. The CDR3 nucleotides are TGCAGTGCTAGTACAGGGAGGGTCACTGAAGCTTTCTTT. Protein sequence: CSASTGRVTEAFF.

V usage is TRBV7-9 and J usage is TRBJ2-1, with 9 bases aligning to TRBD2. Germline-derived CDR1 and CDR2 are SEHNR and FQNEAQ (reference sequence). The CDR3 sequence is 15 residues long. V lost 1 base and J lost 9; bases outside the gene matches: 7. DNA of the CDR3: TGTGCCAGCAGCTTAGAGGGCGGGAGGGCCCGTGAGCAGTTCTTC. Translated: CASSLEGGRAREQFF.